The TCR beta chain described here comes from a study of shared clonotypes between healthy human individuals. Within Nashville, Tennessee resided all donors, each a Caucasian adult. This CDR3 spans 14 amino acids. Germline V lookup: CDR1 SQVTM, CDR2 ANQGSEA. With 3 bases removed from V and 0 bases from J, the gap between germline ends came to 9 bases. TCRdb keeps only in-frame clones here, not all; method: immunoSEQ multiplex PCR. The top ten clones hold under 2% of a sample with 550,000 to 700,000 clones, around four fifths of them seen once. This clonotype originated in a woman in her twenties or thirties in good health. The specimen sequenced was memory CD4+ T cells sorted from blood. Stated subset: CD45RA-negative fraction. V is TRBV29-1 and J is TRBJ1-3, with D uncertain. This CDR3 reads CSVDERNSGNTIYF. For the CDR3, the DNA is TGCAGCGTTGACGAGAGGAACTCTGGAAACACCATATATTTT.